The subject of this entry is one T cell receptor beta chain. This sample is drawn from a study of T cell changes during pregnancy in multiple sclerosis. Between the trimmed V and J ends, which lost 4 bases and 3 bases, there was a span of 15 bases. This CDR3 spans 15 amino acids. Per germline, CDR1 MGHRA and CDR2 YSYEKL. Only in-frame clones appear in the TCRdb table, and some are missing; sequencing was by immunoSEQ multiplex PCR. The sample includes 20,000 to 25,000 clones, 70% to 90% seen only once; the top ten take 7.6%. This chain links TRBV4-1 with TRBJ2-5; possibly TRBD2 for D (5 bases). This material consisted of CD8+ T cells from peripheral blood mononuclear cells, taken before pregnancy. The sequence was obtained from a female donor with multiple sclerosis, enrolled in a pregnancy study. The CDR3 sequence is CASSPRAAEKETQYF. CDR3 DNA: TGCGCCAGCAGCCCTCGGGCAGCGGAGAAAGAGACCCAGTACTTC.